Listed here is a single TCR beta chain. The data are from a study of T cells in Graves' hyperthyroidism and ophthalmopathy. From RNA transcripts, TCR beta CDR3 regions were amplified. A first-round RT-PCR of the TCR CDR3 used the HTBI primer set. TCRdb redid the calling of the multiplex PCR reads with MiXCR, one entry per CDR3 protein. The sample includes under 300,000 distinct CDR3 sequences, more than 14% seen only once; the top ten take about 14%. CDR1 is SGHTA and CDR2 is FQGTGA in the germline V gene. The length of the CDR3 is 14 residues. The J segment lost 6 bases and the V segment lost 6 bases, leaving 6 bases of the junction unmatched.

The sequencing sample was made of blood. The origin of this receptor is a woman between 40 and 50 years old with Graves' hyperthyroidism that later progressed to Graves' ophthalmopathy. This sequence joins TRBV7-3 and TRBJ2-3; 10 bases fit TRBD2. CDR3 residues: CASRLAGAVDTQYF. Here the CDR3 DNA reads TGTGCCAGCAGGCTAGCGGGAGCGGTGGATACGCAGTATTTT.